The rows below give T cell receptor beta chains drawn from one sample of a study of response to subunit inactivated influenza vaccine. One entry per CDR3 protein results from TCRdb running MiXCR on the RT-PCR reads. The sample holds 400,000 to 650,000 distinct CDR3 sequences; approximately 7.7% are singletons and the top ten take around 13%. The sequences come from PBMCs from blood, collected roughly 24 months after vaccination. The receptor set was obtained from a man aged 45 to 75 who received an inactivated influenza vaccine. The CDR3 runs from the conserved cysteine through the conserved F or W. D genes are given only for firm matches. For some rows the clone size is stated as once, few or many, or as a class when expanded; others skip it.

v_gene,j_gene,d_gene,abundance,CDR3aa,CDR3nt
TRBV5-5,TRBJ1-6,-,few,CASSPGPRKGSPLHF,TGTGCCAGCAGCCCGGGCCCCAGGAAGGGGTCACCCCTCCACTTT
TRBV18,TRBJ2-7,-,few,CASSPRQDSYEQYF,TGTGCCAGCTCACCCCGACAGGACAGCTACGAGCAGTACTTC
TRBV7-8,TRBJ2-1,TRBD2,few,CASSPRLAGIYNEQFF,TGTGCCAGCAGCCCTCGACTAGCGGGAATCTACAATGAGCAGTTCTTC
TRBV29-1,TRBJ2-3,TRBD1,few,CSVAGTGDGTDTQYF,TGCAGCGTTGCCGGGACAGGGGACGGCACAGATACGCAGTATTTT
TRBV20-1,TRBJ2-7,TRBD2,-,CSARDPGTSEYEQYF,TGCAGTGCTAGAGACCCCGGGACTAGCGAGTACGAGCAGTACTTC
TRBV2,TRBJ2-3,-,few,CASTSYARDTQYF,TGTGCCAGCACCTCGTACGCGCGAGATACGCAGTATTTT
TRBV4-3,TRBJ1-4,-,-,CASSRDQGGEKLFF,TGCGCCAGCAGCCGGGACCAGGGCGGGGAAAAACTGTTTTTT
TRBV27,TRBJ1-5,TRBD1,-,CASSLSPGQGMRGSNQPQHF,TGTGCCAGCAGTTTATCGCCGGGACAGGGGATGAGAGGGAGCAATCAGCCACAGCATTTT
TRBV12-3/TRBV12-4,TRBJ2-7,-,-,CASSHDRSSYEQYF,TGTGCCAGCAGTCATGACAGGAGCTCCTACGAGCAGTACTTC
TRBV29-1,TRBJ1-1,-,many,CSAFGGTEAFF,TGCAGCGCCTTCGGCGGGACTGAAGCTTTCTTT
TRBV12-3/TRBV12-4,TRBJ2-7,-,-,CASKGGSYEQYF,TGTGCCAGTAAGGGGGGTTCCTACGAGCAGTACTTC
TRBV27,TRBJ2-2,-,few,CASSLDLDRSTGELFF,TGTGCCAGCAGTTTAGACCTGGACAGAAGCACCGGGGAGCTGTTTTTT
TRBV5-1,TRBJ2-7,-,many,CASSNNNYEQYF,TGCGCCAGCAGCAATAACAATTACGAGCAGTACTTC
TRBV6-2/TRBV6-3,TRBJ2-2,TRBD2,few,CASSIGLDTGELFF,TGTGCCAGCAGTATTGGACTAGACACCGGGGAGCTGTTTTTT
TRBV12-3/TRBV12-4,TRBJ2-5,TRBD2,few,CASHPGGGQETQYF,TGTGCCAGCCACCCCGGGGGAGGGCAAGAGACCCAGTACTTC
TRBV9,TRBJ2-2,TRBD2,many,CASSVEGGSGELFF,TGTGCCAGCAGCGTAGAGGGAGGGTCCGGGGAGCTGTTTTTT
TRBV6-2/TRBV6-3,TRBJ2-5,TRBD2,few,CASSRTSGRPTQYF,TGTGCCAGCAGTAGGACTAGCGGCAGGCCGACCCAGTACTTC
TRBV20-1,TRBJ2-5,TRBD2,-,CSAFASGNLETQYF,TGCAGTGCCTTTGCTAGCGGGAATCTAGAGACCCAGTACTTC
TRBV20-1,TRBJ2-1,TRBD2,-,CSATRLAGGGGYYNEQFF,TGCAGTGCTACCCGACTAGCGGGGGGTGGGGGTTACTACAATGAGCAGTTCTTC
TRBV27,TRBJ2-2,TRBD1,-,CASSLGTGTGGLFF,TGTGCCAGCAGTTTAGGGACGGGGACAGGGGGCCTGTTTTTT
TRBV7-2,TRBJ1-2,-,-,CASTSGRANYGYTF,TGTGCCAGCACCTCAGGACGAGCGAACTATGGCTACACCTTC
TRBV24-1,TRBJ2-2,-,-,CATSDVRLGVRGGTGELFF,TGTGCCACCAGTGATGTCCGTCTAGGGGTGAGAGGTGGCACCGGGGAGCTGTTTTTT
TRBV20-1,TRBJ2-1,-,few,CSAGTTYNEQFF,TGCAGTGCGGGGACGACATACAATGAGCAGTTCTTC
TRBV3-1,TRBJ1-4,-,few,CASSQRTGRGEKLFF,TGTGCCAGCAGCCAAAGAACAGGGCGTGGTGAAAAACTGTTTTTT